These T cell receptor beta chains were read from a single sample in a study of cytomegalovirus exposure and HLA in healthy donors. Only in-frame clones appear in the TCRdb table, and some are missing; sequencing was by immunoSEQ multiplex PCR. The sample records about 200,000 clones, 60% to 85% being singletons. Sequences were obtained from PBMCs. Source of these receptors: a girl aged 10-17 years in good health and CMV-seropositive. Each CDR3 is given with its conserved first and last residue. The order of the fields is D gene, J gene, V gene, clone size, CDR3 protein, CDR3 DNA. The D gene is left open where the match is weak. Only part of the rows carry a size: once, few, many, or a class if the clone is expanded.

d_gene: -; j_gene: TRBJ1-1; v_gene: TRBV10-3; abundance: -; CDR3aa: CAISDRGVSSTEAFF; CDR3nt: TGTGCCATCAGTGACAGGGGAGTTAGTAGCACTGAAGCTTTCTTT
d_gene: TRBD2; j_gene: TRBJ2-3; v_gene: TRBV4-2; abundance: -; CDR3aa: CASSQDRASGGASTDTQYF; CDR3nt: TGTGCCAGCAGCCAAGATCGGGCTAGCGGGGGGGCCAGCACAGATACGCAGTATTTT
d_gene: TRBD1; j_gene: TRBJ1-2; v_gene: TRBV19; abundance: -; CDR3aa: CASGQGAYHTF; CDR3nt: TGTGCCAGCGGGCAGGGGGCCTATCACACCTTC
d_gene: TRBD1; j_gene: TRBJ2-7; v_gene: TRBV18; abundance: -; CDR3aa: CASSPTGTGHYEQYF; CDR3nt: TGTGCCAGCTCACCAACCGGGACAGGACACTACGAGCAGTACTTC
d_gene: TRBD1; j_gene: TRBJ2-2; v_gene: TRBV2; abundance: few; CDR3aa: CAGRQGANTGELFF; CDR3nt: TGTGCCGGAAGACAGGGGGCAAACACCGGGGAGCTGTTTTTT
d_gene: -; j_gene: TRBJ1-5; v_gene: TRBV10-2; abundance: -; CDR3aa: CASAGPGQPQHF; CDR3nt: TGCGCCAGCGCGGGACCTGGACAGCCCCAGCATTTT
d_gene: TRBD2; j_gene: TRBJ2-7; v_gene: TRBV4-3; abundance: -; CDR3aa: CASSQQAGDAYEQYF; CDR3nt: TGCGCCAGCAGCCAGCAAGCGGGGGATGCCTACGAGCAGTACTTC
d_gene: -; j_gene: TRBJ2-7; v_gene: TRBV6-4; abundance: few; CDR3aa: CASSDLGQGPGWREQYF; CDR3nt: TGTGCCAGCAGTGACCTGGGCCAGGGGCCGGGTTGGCGCGAGCAGTACTTC
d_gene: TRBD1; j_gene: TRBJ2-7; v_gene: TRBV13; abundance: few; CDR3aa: CASSSPGTGEQYF; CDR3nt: TGTGCCAGCAGCTCTCCGGGGACAGGCGAGCAGTACTTC
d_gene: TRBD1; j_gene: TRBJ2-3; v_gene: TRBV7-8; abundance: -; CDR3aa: CASSSTVTGQFSSTDTQYF; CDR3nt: TGTGCCAGCAGCTCTACAGTCACGGGACAGTTTTCTAGCACAGATACGCAGTATTTT
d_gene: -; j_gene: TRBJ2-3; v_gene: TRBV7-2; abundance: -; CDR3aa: CASSREAGATRGDTQYF; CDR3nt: TGTGCCAGCAGCCGCGAGGCGGGGGCTACCCGGGGAGATACGCAGTATTTT